The 28 T cell receptor beta chains listed next were all sequenced from one sample in a study of T-cell reconstitution after alpha-beta-depleted transplantation in children. Library preparation (for TCRbeta) was performed with unique molecular identifiers. TCRdb used MiXCR to reprocess the PCR reads, holding one entry per CDR3 protein. The data contain 44,000 or so distinct CDR3 sequences, nearly 9.5% of them singletons. Sequenced here: PBMCs, mostly from graft donor cells, sampled 60 days after TCRalphabeta/CD19-depleted stem cell transplant. These receptors originate from a male patient between 2 and 15 years old who had a stem cell transplant for chronic granulomatous disease, so the T cells may come from the graft donor.

This clonotype was detected many times. In nucleotides, the CDR3 is TGCGCCAGCAGCTTGGCCTCCGCTTCAGGGCATGAGCAGTTCTTC. It yields the protein CASSLASASGHEQFF. V and J are TRBV5-1 and TRBJ2-1; D might be TRBD1 (5 bases). Germline V gene sequence: CDR1 SGHRS, CDR2 YFSETQ. The V and J ends lost 0 bases and 8 bases respectively, with 15 bases between them. The CDR3 runs to 15 residues.

This clonotype was seen ten or more times. The chain has TRBV12-3 or TRBV12-4 and TRBJ1-1, with D hard to call. The CDR3 runs 13 residues. Trimming cost V 2 bases and J 0 bases, with 4 bases left between them. The CDR3 nucleotides are TGTGCCAGCAGTTTAAAGCTGAACACTGAAGCTTTCTTT. Its protein is CASSLKLNTEAFF.

This clonotype was found a few times. The J gene is TRBJ1-2, the V gene TRBV3-1; TRBD1 is a possible D gene (6 bases). The germline V gene encodes CDR1 LGHDT and CDR2 YNNKEL (reference sequence). This CDR3 has 14 residues. The ends were cut back, 4 bases at V and 5 bases at J, with 14 bases in the middle. CDR3 protein: CASSPVRTAYGYTF. In DNA form, the CDR3 reads TGTGCCAGCAGCCCCGTTCGGACAGCATATGGCTACACCTTC.

The sample holds many counts of this clonotype. The chain combines TRBV12-3 or TRBV12-4 with TRBJ1-6, with D perhaps TRBD1 (5 bases). The CDR3 extends over 15 amino acids. V was clipped by 2 bases and J by 7 bases, with 12 bases between them. The CDR3 spells CASSLLTVRNSPLHF. The CDR3 DNA sequence: TGTGCCAGCAGTTTACTGACAGTTCGAAATTCACCCCTCCACTTT.

This clonotype was picked up many times. This rearrangement joins TRBV4-3 to TRBJ2-1, with TRBD1 as a possible D gene (6 bases). CDR1 and CDR2 (germline): LGHNA, YSLEER. The V gene lost 1 base and the J gene lost 8 bases, with 15 bases spanning the gap. This CDR3 spans 15 amino acids. In DNA form, the CDR3 reads TGCGCCAGCAGCCAAGCACAGGGTCCGTCCGATGAGCAGTTCTTC. It yields the protein CASSQAQGPSDEQFF.

This clonotype occurred many times. The chain couples TRBV6-5 to TRBJ1-2; 7 bases are shared with TRBD1. Per germline, CDR1 MNHEY and CDR2 SVGAGI. V gave up 4 bases and J gave up 7 bases; unmatched junction bases: 6. The CDR3 totals 13 residues. The CDR3 sequence: CASSSTGVGGYTF. DNA for the CDR3: TGTGCCAGCAGTTCTACAGGGGTGGGTGGCTACACCTTC.

This clonotype was observed a handful of times. The J gene is TRBJ2-6, the V gene TRBV7-6, with D unresolved. Trimming removed 5 bases at V and 0 bases at J, with 8 bases between. This CDR3 has 15 amino acids. The germline V gene has CDR1 SGHVS and CDR2 FNYEAQ. The CDR3 sequence is CASSQLLSGANVLTF. CDR3 bases: TGTGCCAGCAGCCAACTGCTCTCTGGGGCCAACGTCCTGACTTTC.

This clonotype came up many times. The gene calls are TRBV5-1 and TRBJ2-5; D is uncertain. CDR1 is SGHRS and CDR2 is YFSETQ in the germline V gene. V was pared by 5 bases and J by 2 bases, with 10 bases between. The length of the CDR3 is 13 residues. The CDR3 nucleotides are TGCGCCAGCAGAAGGGAACGTCAAGAGACCCAGTACTTC. Protein: CASRRERQETQYF.

A word on this clonotype: This could be a read error, since a much larger clone is one nucleotide away. The CDR3 DNA is TGTGCCATCAGTACCATCCAGACTGAAGCTTTCTTT. Encoded protein: CAISTIQTEAFF. The chain is built from TRBV6-2 or TRBV6-3 and TRBJ1-1; D is ambiguous. The CDR3 extends over 12 amino acids. CDR1 and CDR2 from the germline V gene are MNHEY and SVGEGT.

Comments on this clonotype: This CDR3 fails to terminate in the conserved phenylalanine or tryptophan, so it likely reflects a read error. The chain is built from TRBV18 and TRBJ1-3; no clear D gene. V was pared by 7 bases and J by 4 bases, with 14 bases between. Germline V gives CDR1 KGHSH, CDR2 LQKENI. The CDR3 runs 14 residues. The CDR3 DNA is TGTGCCAGCTATCCAGTGACGGTGGGAAACACCATATATCTT. Its protein product is CASYPVTVGNTIYL.

This clonotype was recorded a few times. The chain combines TRBV4-3 with TRBJ2-7, with TRBD2 identical over 7 bases. From germline, CDR1 is LGHNA and CDR2 YSLEER. The CDR3 spans 15 residues. J lost 3 bases, V lost 0 bases, and 5 bases had no gene match. CDR3 residues: CASSQDPLAVYEQYF. The CDR3 region has the DNA TGCGCCAGCAGCCAAGATCCCCTAGCGGTCTACGAGCAGTACTTC.

This clonotype was observed a few times. The chain is built from TRBV9 and TRBJ2-3; D gene unclear. Germline assignment: CDR1 SGDLS and CDR2 YYNGEE. The CDR3 runs 15 residues. Trimming stripped 3 bases from V and 2 bases from J, with 13 bases between. The CDR3 nucleotides read TGTGCCAGCAGCGAGGCCAGAAGCCTCACAGATACGCAGTATTTT. Protein: CASSEARSLTDTQYF.

This clonotype counts as medium-sized. The V and J genes are TRBV7-8 and TRBJ1-5; D unresolved. The CDR3 has 14 residues. CDR1 and CDR2 from the germline V gene are SGHVS and FQNEAQ. The V end was cut by 5 bases, the J end by 3 bases, with 11 bases between. CDR3 amino acids: CASSNRGFNQPQHF. In DNA form, the CDR3 reads TGTGCCAGCAGCAACCGGGGTTTCAATCAGCCCCAGCATTTT.

This clonotype was observed a handful of times. The J gene is TRBJ2-5, the V gene TRBV3-1, with 13 bases that match TRBD2. The J segment lost 4 bases and the V segment lost 4 bases, leaving 6 bases of the junction unmatched. Germline CDR1 and CDR2: LGHDT and YNNKEL (reference sequence). CDR3 length equals 16 residues. CDR3 region: CASSPGLAGVRETQYF. The CDR3 DNA is TGTGCCAGCAGCCCCGGACTAGCGGGAGTCAGAGAGACCCAGTACTTC.

The V call is TRBV30, the J call TRBJ1-1, with D possibly matching TRBD1 (5 bases). Germline-derived CDR1 and CDR2 are GTSNPN and SVGIG (reference sequence). Trimming took 1 base from V and 1 from J, leaving 7 bases between them. This CDR3 comprises 13 residues. The CDR3 reads CAWSEGWNTEAFF. The CDR3 DNA sequence: TGTGCCTGGAGTGAGGGGTGGAACACTGAAGCTTTCTTT.

This clonotype was observed at least ten times. V and J are TRBV20-1 and TRBJ2-1; 14 bases agree with TRBD2. V dropped 2 bases and J dropped 1; count of bases not matched to a gene: 7. The CDR3 is 18 amino acids. Germline V gives CDR1 DFQATT, CDR2 SNEGSKA (reference sequence). The CDR3 sequence is CSARKGTSGRGSYNEQFF. The CDR3 DNA sequence: TGCAGTGCTAGAAAAGGGACTAGCGGGAGAGGATCCTACAATGAGCAGTTCTTC.

As concerns this clonotype: A much bigger clone sits one base away, suggesting this may be a read error. V and J are TRBV20-1 and TRBJ2-7; 8 nucleotides match TRBD2. The V and J ends lost 3 bases and 6 bases, in that order; junction bases with no gene match: 19. There are 17 residues in the CDR3. Germline values: CDR1 DFQATT, CDR2 SNEGSKA (reference sequence). The CDR3 bases are TGCAGTGCTAGTGGGGGACTAGGCGACCGGAACGCCTGCGAGCAGTACTTC. This codes for CSASGGLGDRNACEQYF.

This clonotype was observed a few times. The chain combines TRBV20-1 with TRBJ2-7; no reliable D call. Germline values: CDR1 DFQATT, CDR2 SNEGSKA (reference sequence). Between the trimmed V and J ends, which lost 6 bases and 0 bases, there was a span of 9 bases. This CDR3 comprises 12 residues. The CDR3 DNA reads as TGCAGTGCCACCAGACCCTCCTACGAGCAGTACTTC. This encodes CSATRPSYEQYF.

The J gene is TRBJ2-3, the V gene TRBV5-1, with D unclear. The CDR3 has 16 residues. V lost 3 bases and J 1 base, leaving 15 bases between the germline ends. Germline CDR1 reads SGHRS; CDR2 reads YFSETQ. The CDR3, as DNA: TGCGCCAGCAGCTCCGATCCGAACATCGGCACAGATACGCAGTATTTT. Translating it yields CASSSDPNIGTDTQYF.

This clonotype was observed many times. The chain combines TRBV28 with TRBJ2-5, with D possibly being TRBD1 or TRBD2 (7 bases each). CDR1 is MDHEN and CDR2 is SYDVKM in the germline V gene. Trimming pared 3 bases from V and 3 bases from J, leaving 14 bases between. There are 15 residues in the CDR3. Here the CDR3 reads CASSLGGTAKETQYF. DNA for the CDR3: TGTGCCAGCAGTTTGGGAGGGACAGCCAAAGAGACCCAGTACTTC.

The chain recombines TRBV6-5 with TRBJ2-2, with D unclear. Trimming removed 1 base from V and 2 bases from J, with 8 bases in between. CDR3 length: 15 amino acids. Germline V gene data show CDR1 as MNHEY and CDR2 as SVGAGI. In DNA form, the CDR3 reads TGTGCCAGCAGTTACTTACCGAGCAACACCGGGGAGCTGTTTTTT. Translated: CASSYLPSNTGELFF.

Ten or more counts support this clonotype. The chain employs TRBV28 and TRBJ1-2; no clear D gene. The V gene lost 7 bases and the J gene lost 0 bases, with 15 bases spanning the gap. Germline CDR1 and CDR2: MDHEN and SYDVKM. The CDR3 extends over 15 amino acids. CDR3: CASKTYRKTNYGYTF. The DNA for the CDR3 is TGTGCCAGCAAGACATACAGAAAAACTAACTATGGCTACACCTTC.

The sample holds many counts of this clonotype. The chain uses TRBV6-5 and TRBJ2-7; 11 bases agree with TRBD2. This CDR3 has 15 amino acids. Germline V gives CDR1 MNHEY, CDR2 SVGAGI. V lost 4 bases, J lost 2 bases, and 4 bases stayed unmatched. The CDR3 reads CASSFSSGGTYEQYF. Written as DNA, the CDR3 is TGTGCCAGCAGTTTCTCTAGCGGGGGGACCTACGAGCAGTACTTC.

This sequence joins TRBV9 and TRBJ2-5; D is uncertain. Trimming removed 3 bases from V and 5 bases from J, with 20 bases in between. In germline, CDR1 is SGDLS, CDR2 YYNGEE. This CDR3 region has 16 residues. The CDR3 DNA follows: TGTGCCAGCAGCGCCTCCCCCACACCTCATTGGGAGACCCAGTACTTC. Its protein is CASSASPTPHWETQYF.

This clonotype has ten or more counts. This chain joins TRBV27 and TRBJ2-7; D gene unclear. CDR1 and CDR2 from the germline V gene are MNHEY and SMNVEV (reference sequence). The CDR3 length is 13 residues. CDR3 nucleotide sequence: TGTGGATCCCGTTTCGGGCCCAACTACGAGCAGTACTTC. It translates to CGSRFGPNYEQYF.

The chain recombines TRBV6-5 with TRBJ2-7, with D hard to call. This CDR3 region has 12 residues. Trimming removed 7 bases from V and 1 base from J, with 8 bases in between. Germline V CDR1 and CDR2: MNHEY, SVGAGI. CDR3: CASTSVSYEQYF. DNA for the CDR3: TGTGCCAGCACTTCGGTATCCTACGAGCAGTACTTC.

As for this clonotype: A read error may explain this, as a much larger clone is one base away. The chain uses TRBV25-1 and TRBJ2-7, with no clear D. Looked up from germline, CDR1 is MGHDK and CDR2 is SYGVNS. CDR3 size: 14 residues. CDR3 region: CASSEATRSYEQHF. Here the CDR3 DNA reads TGTGCCAGCAGTGAGGCGACTCGCTCCTACGAGCAGCACTTC.

The sample holds many counts of this clonotype. This chain connects TRBV20-1 to TRBJ2-7, with a weak D call TRBD1 (5 bases). CDR3 length: 13 amino acids. Germline lookup yields CDR1 DFQATT and CDR2 SNEGSKA (reference sequence). Trimming cost V 3 bases and J 3 bases, with 12 bases left between them. The CDR3 protein is CSASRGHHYEQYF. In DNA, the CDR3 is TGCAGTGCTAGCAGAGGACATCACTACGAGCAGTACTTC.